This T cell receptor beta chain derives from a study of PD-1 blockade in classical Hodgkin lymphoma. Study-level results: No one has yet defined what causes the repertoire differences, which may be disease activity or prior therapy. According to reports, newly diagnosed patients had lower baseline TCR diversity than healthy donors, and relapsed/refractory patients had lower baseline TCR diversity still.

Regarding time point: cycle 4 day 1 (C4D1), after about 6 weeks of nivolumab. Every patient had relapsed following autologous stem cell transplantation, and cohorts differed in brentuximab vedotin exposure. The study purified CD4+ T cells from thawed PBMCs using magnetic negative selection. The best responses consisted of complete response, partial response or progressive disease. Clones were read by immunoSEQ multiplex PCR, and TCRdb kept only the in-frame ones, dropping some. The sample yields about 25,000 clones, roughly 80% seen once. On this clone: Its target is not known.

This specimen consisted of CD4+ T cells from blood, obtained before the fourth cycle of nivolumab. This receptor was identified in a human donor with classical Hodgkin lymphoma.

The CDR3 DNA sequence: TGTGCCAGCAGTCTTCGTCCCCGCCAGGGGGGCTACGAGCAGTACTTC. Its translation: CASSLRPRQGGYEQYF. V gene TRBV5-6 combines with J gene TRBJ2-7; tentative D call: TRBD1 (7 bases). Germline CDR1 reads SGHDT; CDR2 reads YYEEEE. The ends were cut back, 5 bases at V and 3 bases at J, with 21 bases in the middle. CDR3 length: 16 residues.